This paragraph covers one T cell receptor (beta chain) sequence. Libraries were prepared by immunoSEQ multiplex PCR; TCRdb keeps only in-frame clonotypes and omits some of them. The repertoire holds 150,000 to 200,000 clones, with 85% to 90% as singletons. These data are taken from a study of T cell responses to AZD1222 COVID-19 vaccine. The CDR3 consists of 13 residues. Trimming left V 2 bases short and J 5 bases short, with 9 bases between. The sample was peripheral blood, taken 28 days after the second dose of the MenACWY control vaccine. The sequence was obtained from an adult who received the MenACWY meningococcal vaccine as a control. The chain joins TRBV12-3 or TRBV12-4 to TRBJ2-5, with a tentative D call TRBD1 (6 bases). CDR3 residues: CASSLRGSETQYF. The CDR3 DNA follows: TGTGCCAGCAGTTTAAGGGGGAGTGAGACCCAGTACTTC.